One sample yielded the 25 T cell receptor beta chains listed below, sequenced in a study of T-cell memory formation after mild COVID-19 (dated by TCRdb to about 2021). Libraries were made using 5' RACE. Sequencing instrument: Illumina NovaSeq 6000. TCRdb reworked the public reads: Q25 trimming with fastp, MiXCR clone assembly, productive beta chains retained. CDR3 protein sequences are deduplicated, and each keeps its most common genes and DNA. In this sample the table shows roughly 450,000 distinct CDR3 sequences, 15% to 20% of which occur a single time. Of the sample, around an eighth is held by the ten largest clones. The sample consisted of PBMCs or a T cell subset sorted from them (not recorded which). These receptors were collected from an adult woman who had mild COVID-19 (a few samples of this study predate the infection). The sample titles of this study are shuffled in the database, so cell type and time point are left out; the donor was told from shared clones.

This chain connects TRBV5-5 to TRBJ2-1; 14 nucleotides match TRBD2. Losses at the gene ends were 4 bases for V and 1 base for J; bases not matched to a gene: 10. The V gene's germline CDR1 is SGHKS and CDR2 YYEKEE (reference sequence). The CDR3 totals 19 residues. CDR3: CASSRTGLAGAVSYNEQFF. For the CDR3, the DNA is TGTGCCAGCAGCCGGACGGGACTAGCGGGGGCGGTTTCCTACAATGAGCAGTTCTTC.

A few counts support this clonotype. This chain links TRBV20-1 with TRBJ2-1, with D maybe TRBD2 (5 bases). With 4 bases removed from V and 4 bases from J, the gap between germline ends came to 17 bases. Germline CDR1 reads DFQATT; CDR2 reads SNEGSKA (reference sequence). This CDR3 comprises 15 residues. In DNA, the CDR3 is TGCAGTGCTATACTGGAGGAGGCCGATTACAATGAGCAGTTCTTC. The encoded protein is CSAILEEADYNEQFF.

There are many counts of this clonotype. This sequence joins TRBV4-1 and TRBJ2-3; D gene unclear. V was shortened by 8 bases and J by 2 bases, with 17 bases between the two germline ends. CDR3 length: 15 amino acids. Germline lookup yields CDR1 MGHRA and CDR2 YSYEKL. The CDR3 reads CASATTWVYTDTQYF. DNA for the CDR3: TGCGCCAGCGCCACAACCTGGGTGTACACAGATACGCAGTATTTT.

This clonotype was counted at least ten times. This sequence joins TRBV7-2 and TRBJ2-1; either TRBD1 or TRBD2 may supply D (6 bases each). The V and J ends lost 2 bases and 3 bases respectively, with 20 bases between them. The CDR3 covers 18 residues. Looked up from germline, CDR1 is SGHTA and CDR2 is FQGNSA. CDR3 region: CASSLRGRLVFDYNEQFF. The CDR3 DNA is TGTGCCAGCAGCTTAAGGGGGAGACTAGTTTTTGACTACAATGAGCAGTTCTTC.

This clonotype was seen many times. The rearrangement joins TRBV4-1 to TRBJ2-7; possibly TRBD1 for D (6 bases). V lost 0 bases to trimming and J lost 1 base, with 13 bases between them. The CDR3 totals 16 residues. CDR1 is MGHRA, CDR2 YSYEKL, per germline. CDR3 residues: CASSQDLETGSYEQYF. The CDR3 region has the DNA TGCGCCAGCAGCCAAGATCTCGAGACAGGATCCTACGAGCAGTACTTC.

The V gene is TRBV5-4, the J gene TRBJ2-7; TRBD1 matches 7 bases. The CDR3 totals 15 residues. Germline V lookup: CDR1 SGHNT, CDR2 YYREEE (reference sequence). V trimming: 4 bases; J trimming: 0 bases; junction bases outside the gene matches: 7. The CDR3 coding sequence is TGTGCCAGCAGCCCGGCCGACAGGGCCTCCTACGAGCAGTACTTC. It encodes CASSPADRASYEQYF.

The rearrangement links TRBV9 to TRBJ2-1, with 7 bases identical to TRBD2. With V trimmed by 4 bases and J by 6 bases, 7 bases remained unmatched. This CDR3 has 14 residues. The V gene's germline CDR1 is SGDLS and CDR2 YYNGEE. The CDR3 reads CASSPRGGINEQFF. The CDR3 coding sequence is TGTGCCAGCAGCCCCCGGGGAGGGATCAATGAGCAGTTCTTC.

This clonotype was recorded many times. The rearrangement joins TRBV12-3 or TRBV12-4 to TRBJ2-3; D remains ambiguous. The V end lost 8 bases, the J end lost 5 bases, and 5 bases lay between the germline ends. CDR3 length: 10 amino acids. The CDR3 loop reads CASLRDTQYF. In DNA form, the CDR3 reads TGTGCCAGCCTGCGAGATACGCAGTATTTT.

V gene TRBV4-3 combines with J gene TRBJ1-1; 8 bases align to TRBD1. The CDR3 sequence is 14 residues long. Germline lookup yields CDR1 LGHNA and CDR2 YSLEER. After removal of 8 bases from V and 5 bases from J, the junction contained 10 bases not matched to a gene. The CDR3 coding sequence is TGCGCCAGCCGGAGGACAGGGAACATTACTGAAGCTTTCTTT. Its translation: CASRRTGNITEAFF.

This clonotype was seen at least ten times. The chain has TRBV5-1 and TRBJ1-2; 7 nucleotides match TRBD1. The V gene's germline CDR1 is SGHRS and CDR2 YFSETQ. After removal of 4 bases from V and 1 base from J, the junction contained 7 bases not matched to a gene. The CDR3 is 15 amino acids. This CDR3 reads CASSQGQDLNYGYTF. In DNA, the CDR3 is TGCGCCAGCAGCCAAGGACAGGACCTTAACTATGGCTACACCTTC.

The CDR3 protein is CASSLGDRTEQFF. Written as DNA, the CDR3 is TGTGCCAGCAGTTTAGGGGACAGGACCGAGCAGTTCTTC. The gene calls are TRBV27 and TRBJ2-1, with 8 nucleotides matching TRBD1. V lost 2 bases, J lost 10 bases, and 4 bases stayed unmatched. CDR3 size: 13 residues. The germline gives CDR1 MNHEY, CDR2 SMNVEV (reference sequence).

The chain recombines TRBV10-3 with TRBJ2-5; possible D gene TRBD2, 5 bases. The CDR3 sequence is 14 residues long. Looked up from germline, CDR1 is ENHRY and CDR2 is SYGVKD. The germline V and J ends were trimmed by 0 bases and 4 bases, with 9 bases remaining between them. The CDR3 DNA sequence: TGTGCCATCAGTGAGTCGGGAGTAGGAGAGACCCAGTACTTC. As protein: CAISESGVGETQYF.

Regarding this clonotype: Sequence at one end of the junction differs from germline and may be a read error. J is TRBJ1-1 and V is TRBV28; TRBD1 agrees at 9 bases. This CDR3 contains 11 residues. Per the germline V gene, CDR1 is MDHEN and CDR2 is SYDVKM. The CDR3 DNA sequence: TGTGCCAGCAGTTCCGGGACAGGGCTACTGTTT. Encoded protein: CASSSGTGLLF. The whole variable domain, remainder taken from reference TRBV28 and TRBJ1-1, is DVKVTQSSRYLVKRTGEKVFLECVQDMDHENMFWYRQDPGLGLRLIYFSYDVKMKEKGDIPEGYSVSREKKERFSLILESASTNQTSMYLCASSSGTGLLFGQGTRLTVV.

V is TRBV12-3 or TRBV12-4 and J is TRBJ2-5, with no clear D. The germline V and J ends were trimmed by 7 bases and 1 base, with 13 bases remaining between them. CDR3 length equals 14 residues. This CDR3 reads CASTPGSSQETQYF. The CDR3, as DNA: TGTGCCAGCACTCCAGGCTCCTCCCAAGAGACCCAGTACTTC.

The V gene is TRBV5-4, the J gene TRBJ1-2; TRBD1 might be the D (5 bases). Germline CDR1 SGHNT, CDR2 YYREEE (reference sequence). With 4 bases removed from V and 8 bases from J, the gap between germline ends came to 18 bases. The CDR3 spans 14 residues. The CDR3 is CASSPAGREAGYTF. The CDR3 region has the DNA TGTGCCAGCAGCCCGGCGGGCAGGGAGGCGGGCTACACCTTC.

This clonotype was detected only a few times. The chain uses TRBV19 and TRBJ2-1; 9 nucleotides align to TRBD2. The CDR3 loop spans 15 amino acids. The J segment lost 10 bases and the V segment lost 4 bases, leaving 11 bases of the junction unmatched. From germline, CDR1 is LNHDA and CDR2 SQIVND (reference sequence). CDR3: CASSKAGGAGDEQFF. The CDR3 region has the DNA TGTGCCAGTAGTAAGGCGGGAGGGGCCGGTGACGAGCAGTTCTTC.

This chain uses TRBV15 with TRBJ2-1, with D possibly being TRBD2 (5 bases). CDR1 LNHNV and CDR2 YYDKDF come from the germline V gene (reference sequence). V shed 1 base and J shed 6 bases, with 13 bases lying between them. The CDR3 loop spans 15 amino acids. The CDR3 region is CATSRVPSPFNEQFF. CDR3 sequence (DNA): TGTGCCACCAGCAGAGTCCCTAGCCCGTTCAATGAGCAGTTCTTC.

This clonotype was seen at least ten times. The rearrangement uses TRBV7-9 and TRBJ2-3; no clear D. V gave up 1 base and J gave up 2 bases, with 13 bases separating them. Per germline, CDR1 SEHNR and CDR2 FQNEAQ (reference sequence). The CDR3 extends over 16 amino acids. CDR3 DNA: TGTGCCAGCAGCTTAGGGCCTGGAGATTCCACAGATACGCAGTATTTT. This sequence encodes CASSLGPGDSTDTQYF.

This clonotype has only a few counts. As DNA, the CDR3 is TGTGCCAGCAGCCAAGTCCCGTTTGTGTCACCCCTCCACTTT. Amino acid sequence: CASSQVPFVSPLHF. This sequence joins TRBV3-1 and TRBJ1-6; the D is unclear. V was trimmed by 1 base and J by 10 bases, leaving 11 bases between them. CDR3 length: 14 residues. The germline V gene has CDR1 LGHDT and CDR2 YNNKEL (reference sequence).

In its sample, this clonotype was seen a few times. V and J are TRBV11-2 and TRBJ2-3; D gene ambiguous. Germline V lookup: CDR1 SGHAT, CDR2 FQNNGV. Trimming stripped 1 base from V and 2 bases from J, with 7 bases between. The CDR3 sequence is 14 residues long. The CDR3 here is CASSLGTDTDTQYF. In DNA, the CDR3 is TGTGCCAGCAGCTTAGGAACAGACACAGATACGCAGTATTTT.

This clonotype was found a few times. The chain couples TRBV10-3 to TRBJ2-3; a possible D gene is TRBD1 (5 bases). Looked up from germline, CDR1 is ENHRY and CDR2 is SYGVKD. Between the trimmed V and J ends, which lost 6 bases and 1 base, there was a span of 11 bases. The CDR3 consists of 14 residues. CDR3 sequence: CAIRRTSGTDTQYF. The CDR3 DNA follows: TGTGCCATCAGGAGGACATCGGGCACAGATACGCAGTATTTT.

This chain links TRBV25-1 with TRBJ1-5; no reliable D call. There are 16 residues in the CDR3. Germline V CDR1 and CDR2: MGHDK, SYGVNS. Trimming left V 6 bases short and J 2 bases short, with 17 bases between. CDR3 amino acids: CASRGNGVLGNQPQHF. The CDR3 DNA follows: TGTGCCAGCAGGGGGAACGGGGTTTTAGGCAATCAGCCCCAGCATTTT. Combining the CDR3 with reference TRBV25-1 and TRBJ1-5 gives the whole variable domain EADIYQTPRYLVIGTGKKITLECSQTMGHDKMYWYQQDPGMELHLIHYSYGVNSTEKGDLSSESTVSRIRTEHFPLTLESARPSHTSQYLCASRGNGVLGNQPQHFGDGTRLSIL.

The chain combines TRBV20-1 with TRBJ2-7; D gene unclear. CDR3 length: 13 residues. The germline V gene has CDR1 DFQATT and CDR2 SNEGSKA (reference sequence). The V and J ends lost 6 bases and 6 bases respectively, with 18 bases between them. The CDR3 protein is CSATPPQPGEQYF. In DNA form, the CDR3 reads TGCAGTGCCACCCCGCCGCAGCCCGGCGAGCAGTACTTC.

The rearrangement uses TRBV12-3 or TRBV12-4 and TRBJ2-3; 9 bases are a match to TRBD2. Unmatched junction bases numbered 5, after V lost 3 bases and J lost 4 bases. There are 15 residues in the CDR3. CDR3 nucleotides: TGTGCCAGCAGTTTTGCGGGGGGGAGCGCAGATACGCAGTATTTT. Its translation: CASSFAGGSADTQYF.

This clonotype was seen more than once but under ten times. The V call is TRBV27, the J call TRBJ1-5; 8 positions agree with TRBD1. The CDR3 length is 13 residues. V gave up 6 bases and J gave up 5 bases; unmatched junction bases: 3. From germline, CDR1 is MNHEY and CDR2 SMNVEV (reference sequence). The CDR3 loop reads CASREQGDQPQHF. The DNA of the CDR3 is TGTGCCAGCAGAGAACAGGGGGATCAGCCCCAGCATTTT.